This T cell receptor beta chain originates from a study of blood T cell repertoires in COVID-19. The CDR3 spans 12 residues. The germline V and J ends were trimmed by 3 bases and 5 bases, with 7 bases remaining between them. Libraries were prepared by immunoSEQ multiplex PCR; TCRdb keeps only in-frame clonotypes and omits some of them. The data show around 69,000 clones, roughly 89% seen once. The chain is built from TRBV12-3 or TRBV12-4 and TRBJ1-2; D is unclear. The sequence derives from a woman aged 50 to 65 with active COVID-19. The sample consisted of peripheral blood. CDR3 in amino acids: CASSFSDYGYTF. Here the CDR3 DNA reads TGTGCCAGCAGTTTTAGCGATTATGGCTACACCTTC.